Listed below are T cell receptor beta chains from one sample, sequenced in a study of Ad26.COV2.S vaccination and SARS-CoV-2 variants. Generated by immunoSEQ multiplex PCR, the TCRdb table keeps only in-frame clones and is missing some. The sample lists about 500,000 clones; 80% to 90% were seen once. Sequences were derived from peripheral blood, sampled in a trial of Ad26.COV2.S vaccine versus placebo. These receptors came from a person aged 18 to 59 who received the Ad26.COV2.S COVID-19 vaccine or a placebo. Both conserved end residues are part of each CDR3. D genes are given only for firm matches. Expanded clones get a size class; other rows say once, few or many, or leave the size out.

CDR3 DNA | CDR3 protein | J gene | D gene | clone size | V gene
TGTGCCAGCAGCTTAAAAGCGGGAGGCGCAGATACGCAGTATTTT | CASSLKAGGADTQYF | TRBJ2-3 | TRBD2 | NA | TRBV7-9
TGTGCCAGCAGAGGGGACAGTTGGACCAATTCACCCCTCCACTTT | CASRGDSWTNSPLHF | TRBJ1-6 | TRBD1 | NA | TRBV6-5
TGTGCCAGCAGCCCGCCGGGACTGGACTCTGGAAACACCATATATTTT | CASSPPGLDSGNTIYF | TRBJ1-3 | NA | once | TRBV7-9
TGTGCCAGCAGCTTAGTCGGGACAGGGGGCGCTTATTTT | CASSLVGTGGAYF | TRBJ2-3 | TRBD1 | NA | TRBV7-9
TGTGCCAGCAGCTTCGATACAGGATCTGGAAACACCATATATTTT | CASSFDTGSGNTIYF | TRBJ1-3 | NA | NA | TRBV7-2
TGTGCCAGTAGTAACTCGGGACAGCCTAATGAAAAACTGTTTTTT | CASSNSGQPNEKLFF | TRBJ1-4 | TRBD1 | NA | TRBV19
TGTGCCAGCACCTGGCCTGGAAACACCATATATTTT | CASTWPGNTIYF | TRBJ1-3 | NA | NA | TRBV6-5
TGTGCCAGCAGGCAGGGGTATTCAGGAAACACCATATATTTT | CASRQGYSGNTIYF | TRBJ1-3 | NA | once | TRBV6-5
TGTGCCAGCAGCCTATCGCTCCTCGGTCCGGGCTACACCTTC | CASSLSLLGPGYTF | TRBJ1-2 | NA | NA | TRBV28
TGTGCCAGCAGTTTAGCGGAGCACTACAATGAGCAGTTCTTC | CASSLAEHYNEQFF | TRBJ2-1 | NA | NA | TRBV28
TGTGCCAGCAGCCAAGGACGGATGAACTACGAATTGGAGCAGTACTTC | CASSQGRMNYELEQYF | TRBJ2-7 | NA | NA | TRBV3-1/TRBV3-2
TGTGCCAGCAGTGTAGCGGGAGTTGAGACCCAGTACTTC | CASSVAGVETQYF | TRBJ2-5 | TRBD2 | NA | TRBV6-1
TGTGCCTGGAGTGTACTCGGACCGGGCCGAACTGAAGCTTTCTTT | CAWSVLGPGRTEAFF | TRBJ1-1 | NA | NA | TRBV30
TGCGCCAGCAGCCAAGATCTGTCGACTAGCGGGGTCTACGAGCAGTACTTC | CASSQDLSTSGVYEQYF | TRBJ2-7 | TRBD2 | NA | TRBV4-3
TGTGCCAGCAGCTTCGGGGCAGCCGGGCTATCTGAAAAACTGTTTTTT | CASSFGAAGLSEKLFF | TRBJ1-4 | NA | few | TRBV7-9
TGTGCCTGGAGTGTAAATAGGTACAGGCGCTCTGGAAACACCATATATTTT | CAWSVNRYRRSGNTIYF | TRBJ1-3 | NA | NA | TRBV30
TGTGCCAGCAGCTTGGCGGCAGAACCCCAAGAGACCCAGTACTTC | CASSLAAEPQETQYF | TRBJ2-5 | NA | NA | TRBV5-4
TGTGCCAGCAGCGGCAGGGATGGGGTTGTCTATGGCTACACCTTC | CASSGRDGVVYGYTF | TRBJ1-2 | NA | NA | TRBV7-2
TGTGCCAGCAGTTCCGGAGGACAGGGCTACAATGAGCAGTTCTTC | CASSSGGQGYNEQFF | TRBJ2-1 | TRBD1 | NA | TRBV28
TGTGCCAGCAGCCCCACTTGGGACAGGGTAGCTTTCTTT | CASSPTWDRVAFF | TRBJ1-1 | TRBD1 | NA | TRBV25-1
TGTGCCAGCAGCCCGAGACAGGGTCGCGGCACTGAAGCTTTCTTT | CASSPRQGRGTEAFF | TRBJ1-1 | TRBD1 | NA | TRBV7-6
TGTGCCAGCAGCCGCGGATCGCCCCTCCACTTT | CASSRGSPLHF | TRBJ1-6 | NA | NA | TRBV6-6
TGCGCCAGCAGCGATCAGACAGGGGGCTCCTACGAGCAGTACTTC | CASSDQTGGSYEQYF | TRBJ2-7 | TRBD1 | NA | TRBV5-1
TGTGCCAGCAGTTTAAGCTCTGGAAACACCATATATTTT | CASSLSSGNTIYF | TRBJ1-3 | NA | NA | TRBV28
TGTGCCAGCAGCTTAGTTTTGTTGGAGCTGTTTTTT | CASSLVLLELFF | TRBJ2-2 | NA | NA | TRBV7-2
TGTGCCAGCAGCCCCATGCGGGGGGTGGAGACCCAGTACTTC | CASSPMRGVETQYF | TRBJ2-5 | TRBD2 | NA | TRBV3-1/TRBV3-2
TGCGCCAGCAGCTTGGAAGGCAGGGGGTTCTATGGCTACACCTTC | CASSLEGRGFYGYTF | TRBJ1-2 | TRBD1 | NA | TRBV5-1
TGCAGCGTTGAAGATCTGGGCAGGGGAAGTGGCTACACCTTC | CSVEDLGRGSGYTF | TRBJ1-2 | NA | NA | TRBV29-1
TGTGCCAGCAGCAGACCGGGACTAGCGGGGGGCCGAGGCGAGCAGTACTTC | CASSRPGLAGGRGEQYF | TRBJ2-7 | TRBD2 | NA | TRBV7-9
TGCAGCTCCGGGGAAAGTGGGGAAAAACTGTTTTTT | CSSGESGEKLFF | TRBJ1-4 | NA | NA | TRBV29-1
TGTGCCAGCAGCCTAACGGGACTAGCGAACACAGATACGCAGTATTTT | CASSLTGLANTDTQYF | TRBJ2-3 | TRBD2 | NA | TRBV11-3
TGTGCCAGCAGCCAAGATCGGGAAGGGAGGGGTAATGGCTACACCTTC | CASSQDREGRGNGYTF | TRBJ1-2 | NA | NA | TRBV3-1/TRBV3-2
TGTGCCAGCAGCTTGCGGCAGGGGGCCTACAATGAGCAGTTCTTC | CASSLRQGAYNEQFF | TRBJ2-1 | TRBD1 | NA | TRBV5-4
TGTGCCAGCAGTCGAAAAGAGACCCAGTACTTC | CASSRKETQYF | TRBJ2-5 | NA | few | TRBV7-6
TGTGCCAGCAGCAGGGACAGGTCCAACTATGGCTACACCTTC | CASSRDRSNYGYTF | TRBJ1-2 | TRBD1 | NA | TRBV2
TGTGCCAGCAGCCAAGCGGGCGGGAAAGAGACCCAGTACTTC | CASSQAGGKETQYF | TRBJ2-5 | NA | NA | TRBV4-2
TGCGCCAGCAGCGTGACTAGCGGGAGTACTAATGAGCAGTTCTTC | CASSVTSGSTNEQFF | TRBJ2-1 | TRBD2 | NA | TRBV5-1
TGTGCCAGCAGTTTAGGGGACAGAGAAGCTTTCTTT | CASSLGDREAFF | TRBJ1-1 | TRBD1 | NA | TRBV12-3/TRBV12-4
TGTGCCAGTAGCCCCGGGACAGGGGGCAATCAGCCCCAGCATTTT | CASSPGTGGNQPQHF | TRBJ1-5 | TRBD1 | NA | TRBV19
TGTGCCAGCAGCTTATTTAGTAGGGAATCTTTCTACGAGCAGTACTTC | CASSLFSRESFYEQYF | TRBJ2-7 | NA | NA | TRBV7-8
TGTGCCAGCAGTTCTATCGGTGATACGCAGTATTTT | CASSSIGDTQYF | TRBJ2-3 | NA | few | TRBV12-3/TRBV12-4
TGTGCCAGTAGTCCGACAGGGCGCACTGAAGCTTTCTTT | CASSPTGRTEAFF | TRBJ1-1 | TRBD1 | NA | TRBV19
TGTGCCAGTAGTAGGGACGGGAATTCACCCCTCCACTTT | CASSRDGNSPLHF | TRBJ1-6 | NA | NA | TRBV19
TGCGCCAGCAATGTGGGATCGAACACCGGGGAGCTGTTTTTT | CASNVGSNTGELFF | TRBJ2-2 | NA | NA | TRBV5-1